This T cell receptor beta chain came from a study of human T cells and chemical hapten exposure (dated by TCRdb to about 2021). Study-level background: For sensitization, 2% DPC in acetone was applied to a roughly 2 cm by roughly 2 cm area of upper inner arm skin. Blood samples were taken from patients before sensitization (week 0) and then at 2, 6 and about 24 weeks after DPC sensitization. In alopecia patients, the study followed how the peripheral blood TCR repertoire changed in vivo over primary and secondary sensitization to diphenylcyclopropenone (DPC), a hapten. The patient cohort, mostly female, included alopecia areata with under or over 50% scalp involvement, alopecia totalis and alopecia universalis. Throughout the roughly 24-week study period, patients were also given weekly therapeutic DPC doses on the scalp. Under 30 alopecia patients gave blood for TCR sequencing at one to four time points (pre-sensitization, 2, 6 and 24 weeks). Libraries were pooled for sequencing, and per-sample TCR yields varied mainly because of small differences in library volumes within the pool. Patch testing was performed on the upper back with Finn chambers containing 0.01% DPC, and the patch tests were scored after 6 days according to International Contact Dermatitis Research Group standards. Summary of the overall study and its limitations: After repeated subsampling, changes were observed in the strength of the expansion versus patch-test correlation and in the threshold at which the correlation became significant. The number of PT1 expanded TCRs positively correlated with patch test score, significant at thresholds 8, 16 and 32 but not 4. Because all patients had alopecia, a presumed autoimmune disease, the immune response of the patients might differ from that of healthy individuals. DPC sensitization did not change the number of TCRs with a frequency above 1 in 1000, and there was no evidence of changes in global repertoire structure. Compared with pre-sensitization or healthy control sets, expanded TCRs formed significantly more large CDR3 similarity clusters, which is consistent with antigen-driven responses.

CDR1 LNHDA and CDR2 SQIVND are derived from the germline V gene (reference sequence). V is shortened by 2 bases, J by 3 bases, and the region joining them spans 20 bases. From the cysteine through the phenylalanine, the CDR3 covers 17 amino acids. Only the CDR3 DNA stays, 51 bases, in frame from base 1. Libraries were prepared through RACE. Sequencing relied on a NextSeq 500. Library preparation attached unique molecular identifiers to individual cDNA molecules for quantitative, reproducible TCR counting. Both TCR alpha and TCR beta chains were sequenced from each blood RNA sample. Per the authors' processing: The median number of TCRs per sample was approximately 96,000, ranging from about 23,224 to 750,000. The Decombinator software suite was used to annotate the V, J and CDR3 of the TCR reads. To make PS versus PT1 abundance plots, every sample was subsampled to the same number of TCRs (28,000). TCRs were defined as expanded if absent before sensitization and observed at least eight times at the 2-week time point. TCRdb trimmed public reads at Q25 via fastp, called clones via MiXCR and kept in-frame beta chains. Every distinct CDR3 protein forms one entry, paired with its most common genes and DNA. V and J calls and clone size were set by TCRdb, not the authors. The sample yields 95,000 or so distinct CDR3 sequences; more than 9.5% were counted once. 3% to 4% of the sample comes from the top ten.

The table lists this clonotype with a few counts. Its recognized antigen is unknown. Base qualities are not at hand, and no much larger clone is one base apart. The time point label, as the study defines it: patch test 2, 6 weeks after DPC sensitization. This specimen's treatment or condition label, interpreted: therapeutic diphenylcyclopropenone sensitization with weekly scalp DPC. At every patch-test visit, the blood draw took place before the patch test was put on. Eligible patients were aged 18 to 70, diagnosed with alopecia, deemed suitable for DPC therapy, and excluded if pregnant. Total RNA was isolated from unfractionated whole blood collected in Tempus Blood RNA tubes.

The material was whole blood, obtained in connection with sensitization to the hapten diphenylcyclopropenone (DPC). Rearrangement joined TRBV19 to TRBJ2-7, with TRBD2 perhaps the D gene, on 5 matching bases. This sequence was found in a middle-aged woman with alopecia areata. Some clones in this sample may be carry-over from other donors' samples. For the CDR3, the sequence is CASSIRWENPTSYEQYF. The DNA sequence is given as TGTGCCAGTAGTATACGGTGGGAGAACCCCACCAGCTACGAGCAGTACTTC.